These 17 T cell receptor beta chains were sequenced from one sample in a study of T cells after yellow fever vaccination. TCRdb independently ran MiXCR on the 5' RACE reads; one entry per CDR3 protein. The sample includes about 630,000 distinct CDR3 sequences, 9% to 15% of them seen just once. The sample was PBMCs, taken on the day of the yellow fever booster vaccination. These receptors were obtained from a man aged 30-40 years who received the YFV17D yellow fever vaccine.

This clonotype was seen a few times. J is TRBJ2-1 and V is TRBV7-2; the D gene is possibly TRBD2 (6 bases). Germline-derived CDR1 and CDR2 are SGHTA and FQGNSA. This CDR3 contains 15 residues. Trimming took 5 bases from V and 4 from J, leaving 15 bases between them. CDR3 sequence: CASSAHRDFYNEQFF. CDR3 in DNA: TGTGCCAGCAGCGCCCACCGGGACTTTTACAATGAGCAGTTCTTC.

The chain recombines TRBV6-1 with TRBJ2-4; TRBD1 might be the D (6 bases). CDR1 is MNHNS, CDR2 SASEGT, per germline. This CDR3 comprises 15 residues. V lost 6 bases to trimming and J lost 7 bases, with 19 bases between them. Written as DNA, the CDR3 is TGTGCCAGCAGCCCGGGACACCAGGGAAGTAACATTCAGTACTTC. It yields the protein CASSPGHQGSNIQYF.

This chain uses TRBV3-1 with TRBJ2-7; D possibly matches TRBD1 or TRBD2 (5 bases each). From germline, CDR1 is LGHDT and CDR2 YNNKEL (reference sequence). This CDR3 contains 14 residues. Trimming took off 5 bases at V and 2 bases at J, with 13 bases between the two ends. For the CDR3, the DNA is TGTGCCAGCAGCGACCGGGACGGGGCCTACGAGCAGTACTTC. Its translation: CASSDRDGAYEQYF.

The CDR3 sequence is CASSLGFTHSSGANVLTF. In DNA, the CDR3 is TGTGCCAGCAGTTTGGGTTTTACGCATTCCTCTGGGGCCAACGTCCTGACTTTC. J is TRBJ2-6 and V is TRBV12-3 or TRBV12-4, with D unclear. The CDR3 runs 18 residues. Trimming left V 3 bases short and J 0 bases short, with 15 bases between.

This clonotype was counted a few times. J is TRBJ2-1 and V is TRBV15, with 12 bases that match TRBD2. Germline CDR1 is LNHNV and CDR2 is YYDKDF (reference sequence). With 0 bases clipped from V and 6 bases from J, the junction kept 6 bases outside the gene matches. The CDR3 spans 17 residues. CDR3 amino acids: CATSRDLRLAGVNEQFF. The CDR3 DNA is TGTGCCACCAGCAGAGATCTGCGACTAGCGGGAGTCAATGAGCAGTTCTTC.

This clonotype turned up a few times. The genes are TRBV11-2 and TRBJ2-1, with D hard to call. V was cut by 3 bases and J by 8 bases, with 5 bases left in between. Germline V gene data show CDR1 as SGHAT and CDR2 as FQNNGV. The CDR3 length is 11 residues. The chain's CDR3 is CASSFGYEQFF. The CDR3 coding sequence is TGTGCCAGCAGCTTCGGGTATGAGCAGTTCTTC. Full variable domain (remainder filled in from reference TRBV11-2 and TRBJ2-1): EAGVAQSPRYKIIEKRQSVAFWCNPISGHATLYWYQQILGQGPKLLIQFQNNGVVDDSQLPKDRFSAERLKGVDSTLKIQPAKLEDSAVYLCASSFGYEQFFGPGTRLTVL.

The chain has TRBV4-3 and TRBJ2-3; possible D gene TRBD1, 7 bases. In germline, CDR1 is LGHNA, CDR2 YSLEER. Trimming took 0 bases from V and 0 from J, leaving 13 bases between them. This CDR3 comprises 17 residues. The CDR3 sequence: CASSQERGQTSTDTQYF. CDR3 nucleotides: TGCGCCAGCAGCCAAGAGCGGGGACAGACAAGCACAGATACGCAGTATTTT.

In its sample, this clonotype was seen a few times. The chain joins TRBV28 to TRBJ2-3, with 7 bases identical to TRBD1. Germline CDR1 reads MDHEN; CDR2 reads SYDVKM. The V and J ends lost 4 bases and 6 bases, in that order; junction bases with no gene match: 16. The CDR3 has 17 amino acids. DNA for the CDR3: TGTGCCAGCAGTTACCTTGAGGGAAGGGGGCTGGAGGATACGCAGTATTTT. Residues: CASSYLEGRGLEDTQYF.

The gene calls are TRBV7-6 and TRBJ2-1; a possible D gene is TRBD1 (5 bases). Germline-derived CDR1 and CDR2 are SGHVS and FNYEAQ. The length of the CDR3 is 14 residues. The V and J ends lost 4 bases and 3 bases respectively, with 10 bases between them. This CDR3 is CASSSIQGYNEQFF. The CDR3, as DNA: TGTGCCAGCAGCTCTATTCAGGGCTACAATGAGCAGTTCTTC.

This clonotype was counted ten times or more. V and J are TRBV28 and TRBJ2-7; a weak D match, TRBD1 (6 bases). The V and J ends lost 3 bases and 3 bases respectively, with 18 bases between them. Germline CDR1 reads MDHEN; CDR2 reads SYDVKM. CDR3 length: 16 residues. CDR3 loop: CASSLPARGRGYEQYF. The CDR3 DNA reads TGTGCCAGCAGTTTGCCAGCCAGGGGTCGGGGCTACGAGCAGTACTTC.

This clonotype was picked up a small number of times. The chain has TRBV4-3 and TRBJ1-1; D is unclear. The CDR3 is 16 residues long. Per the germline V gene, CDR1 is LGHNA and CDR2 is YSLEER. V lost 0 bases and J 1 base, leaving 12 bases between the germline ends. The CDR3 DNA is TGCGCCAGCAGCCAAGACTGGGTCAGGACGAACACTGAAGCTTTCTTT. It is translated as CASSQDWVRTNTEAFF.

This clonotype was detected many times. The rearrangement links TRBV20-1 to TRBJ2-7, with 8 bases that match TRBD2. The CDR3 length is 12 residues. CDR1 and CDR2 (germline): DFQATT, SNEGSKA (reference sequence). Unmatched junction bases numbered 4, after V lost 6 bases and J lost 3 bases. The CDR3 protein is CSAGGGYYEQYF. Written as DNA, the CDR3 is TGCAGTGCCGGGGGGGGGTACTACGAGCAGTACTTC.

This clonotype was counted a few times. The V gene is TRBV7-9, the J gene TRBJ2-7; no firm D call. This CDR3 region has 13 residues. V was cut by 3 bases and J by 7 bases, with 13 bases left in between. CDR1 is SEHNR and CDR2 is FQNEAQ in the germline V gene (reference sequence). The CDR3 region has the DNA TGTGCCAGCAGCTTCGGAGACCTGGGGGAGCAGTACTTC. Translating gives CASSFGDLGEQYF.

This clonotype was observed a handful of times. The chain recombines TRBV2 with TRBJ2-5; D is possibly TRBD1 (5 bases). V lost 3 bases and J lost 5, with 16 bases in between. The germline V gene has CDR1 SNHLY and CDR2 FYNNEI. The CDR3 loop spans 15 amino acids. This CDR3 is CASSDLQGLGETQYF. The CDR3 nucleotides read TGTGCCAGCAGTGATCTCCAGGGATTGGGGGAGACCCAGTACTTC.

In regard to this clonotype: With a much larger clone just one base away, this may be a read error. The rearrangement uses TRBV7-2 and TRBJ2-1; 11 bases agree with TRBD2. Germline values: CDR1 SGHTA, CDR2 FQGNSA. The CDR3 has 16 amino acids. The V segment lost 4 bases and the J segment 10 bases; nucleotides outside the gene matches: 12. The CDR3 coding sequence is TGTGCCAGCAGCTCAGAGGGTGCTAGACTAGCGGGAGAGCAGTTCTTC. It encodes CASSSEGARLAGEQFF.

The sample holds a few counts of this clonotype. V gene TRBV12-3 or TRBV12-4 combines with J gene TRBJ2-2; 9 bases are a match to TRBD2. The CDR3 length is 17 residues. J was trimmed by 5 bases and V by 2 bases; bases with no gene match: 9. The CDR3 sequence is CASSLTAGGPGTGELFF. As DNA, the CDR3 is TGTGCCAGCAGTTTAACGGCGGGAGGGCCCGGGACCGGGGAGCTGTTTTTT.

This clonotype was counted a few times. This chain uses TRBV11-2 with TRBJ2-5; the D is unclear. CDR3 length equals 12 residues. Trimming cost V 5 bases and J 7 bases, with 11 bases left between them. Germline values: CDR1 SGHAT, CDR2 FQNNGV. CDR3: CASSVPWGTQYF. Written as DNA, the CDR3 is TGTGCCAGCAGCGTCCCTTGGGGGACCCAGTACTTC.